These 11 T cell receptor beta chains were sequenced from one sample in a study of T cells in Graves' hyperthyroidism and ophthalmopathy. Authors of the study amplified TCR beta CDR3 regions from RNA transcripts. The study used the HTBI primer set for a first-round RT-PCR of the TCR CDR3. TCRdb re-called the multiplex PCR reads with MiXCR, one entry per CDR3 protein. The sample includes some 370,000 distinct CDR3 sequences, about 14% of them seen just once. The sample consisted of blood. Source of these receptors: a man in his fifties with Graves' ophthalmopathy.

The chain employs TRBV2 and TRBJ2-3; TRBD2 agrees at 8 bases. The junction had 6 bases not matched to a gene; V was cut back by 3 bases and J by 4 bases. The CDR3 extends over 15 amino acids. Germline CDR1 reads SNHLY; CDR2 reads FYNNEI. CDR3 DNA: TGTGCCAGCAGTGATGGCGGGGGGTACGCAGATACGCAGTATTTT. As protein: CASSDGGGYADTQYF. The whole variable domain, filled in from reference TRBV2 and TRBJ2-3, reads EPEVTQTPSHQVTQMGQEVILRCVPISNHLYFYWYRQILGQKVEFLVSFYNNEISEKSEIFDDQFSVERPDGSNFTLKIRSTKLEDSAMYFCASSDGGGYADTQYFGPGTRLTVL.

This clonotype was seen ten or more times. Here the CDR3 reads CASSSPPPGSGYTF. As DNA, the CDR3 is TGTGCCAGCAGTTCTCCCCCCCCAGGCTCGGGCTACACCTTC. This rearrangement joins TRBV12-3 or TRBV12-4 to TRBJ1-2; no definite D call. V lost 4 bases and J lost 8, with 17 bases in between. There are 14 residues in the CDR3.

The sample holds many counts of this clonotype. J is TRBJ2-1 and V is TRBV30, with D perhaps TRBD1 or TRBD2 (5 bases each). Germline assignment: CDR1 GTSNPN and CDR2 SVGIG (reference sequence). This CDR3 is 15 amino acids long. V was cut by 0 bases and J by 3 bases, with 12 bases left in between. For the CDR3, the DNA is TGTGCCTGGAGTGTAGAGGGGACCAGCTACAATGAGCAGTTCTTC. Its translation: CAWSVEGTSYNEQFF. Filled out from reference TRBV30 and TRBJ2-1, the complete variable domain reads SQTIHQWPATLVQPVGSPLSLECTVEGTSNPNLYWYRQAAGRGLQLLFYSVGIGQISSEVPQNLSASRPQDRQFILSSKKLLLSDSGFYLCAWSVEGTSYNEQFFGPGTRLTVL.

In this sample, this clonotype turned up once. The genes are TRBV6-1 and TRBJ2-3; possibly TRBD1 or TRBD2 for D (5 bases each). Trimming took off 7 bases at V and 6 bases at J, with 11 bases between the two ends. CDR1 is MNHNS and CDR2 is SASEGT in the germline V gene. The CDR3 length is 12 residues. CDR3 sequence reads: CASTPGADTQYF. The CDR3 DNA is TGTGCCAGCACCCCCGGGGCGGATACGCAGTATTTT.

The V gene is TRBV7-8, the J gene TRBJ1-5; 7 bases match TRBD1. The trim removed 5 bases at V and 1 base at J, leaving 8 bases unmatched. The CDR3 has 16 amino acids. The germline V gene encodes CDR1 SGHVS and CDR2 FQNEAQ. Written as DNA, the CDR3 is TGTGCCAGCAGCCCGACGACAGGGTTCAGCAATCAGCCCCAGCATTTT. Translation: CASSPTTGFSNQPQHF.

The V and J genes are TRBV20-1 and TRBJ1-5; D uncertain. Deletions cut 3 bases from V and 2 bases from J, with 14 bases between. The CDR3 extends over 15 amino acids. Germline values: CDR1 DFQATT, CDR2 SNEGSKA (reference sequence). This chain's CDR3 is CSAREPFERNQPQHF. CDR3 nucleotides: TGCAGTGCTAGGGAGCCGTTTGAGCGCAATCAGCCCCAGCATTTT.

The chain employs TRBV5-1 and TRBJ2-5, with a weak D call TRBD2 (6 bases). There are 14 residues in the CDR3. CDR1 is SGHRS, CDR2 YFSETQ, per germline. V dropped 0 bases and J dropped 7 bases, with 13 bases sitting between them. In nucleotides, the CDR3 is TGCGCCAGCAGCTTGGGAACCCCCGGGGGGACCCAGTACTTC. The encoded protein is CASSLGTPGGTQYF.

The chain carries TRBV3-1 and TRBJ2-2, with D perhaps matching TRBD1 or TRBD2 (6 bases each). Trimming removed 4 bases at V and 4 bases at J, with 13 bases between. Germline-derived CDR1 and CDR2 are LGHDT and YNNKEL (reference sequence). This CDR3 has 15 residues. The CDR3 coding sequence is TGTGCCAGCAGCCCTCGTCCGGGGGCCACCGGGGAGCTGTTTTTT. This sequence encodes CASSPRPGATGELFF.

V and J are TRBV10-1 and TRBJ2-1, with 7 bases lining up with TRBD2. V lost 3 bases and J lost 4; bases outside the gene matches: 9. The CDR3 totals 16 residues. CDR1 is WNHNN, CDR2 SYGVQD, per germline (reference sequence). The CDR3 DNA is TGCGCCAGCAGTGACGGAATAGCGGGCCTGTACAATGAGCAGTTCTTC. Protein product: CASSDGIAGLYNEQFF.

This clonotype was counted a few times. CDR3 DNA: TGTGCCAGCAGGCCCAGACATTCTAATGAAAAACTGTTTTTT. Translated, it gives CASRPRHSNEKLFF. This chain uses TRBV6-1 with TRBJ1-4; D call uncertain. Trimming left V 6 bases short and J 3 bases short, with 11 bases between. There are 14 residues in the CDR3. The germline gives CDR1 MNHNS, CDR2 SASEGT.

This clonotype has at least ten counts. V is TRBV2 and J is TRBJ1-5; 7 bases are a match to TRBD1. Trimming at V came to 7 bases and at J to 2 bases, leaving 8 bases not matched to a gene. The CDR3 loop spans 15 amino acids. In germline, CDR1 is SNHLY, CDR2 FYNNEI. The CDR3 is CASTRDRAGNQPQHF. For the CDR3, the DNA is TGTGCCAGCACTAGAGACAGGGCTGGCAATCAGCCCCAGCATTTT.